This T cell receptor beta chain was observed in a study of cytomegalovirus exposure and HLA in healthy donors. Germline CDR1 LNHNV, CDR2 YYDKDF (reference sequence). The CDR3 consists of 14 residues. The V and J ends lost 3 bases and 8 bases respectively, with 14 bases between them. Study-level points and caveats: The likely explanation for a cluster of highly shared sequence variants was sequencing artifact. CMV serostatus alone was available as immune exposure information.

This PCR relied on a set of 60 Vbeta primers and 13 Jbeta primers. Profiling relied on immunoSEQ multiplex PCR, and the TCRdb table lists in-frame clones only, not all of them. The table for this sample gives 80,000 to 100,000 clones. Details on this clone: Its antigen is not identified.

The receptor was isolated from a woman in her twenties or thirties in good health and CMV-seronegative. This chain connects TRBV15 to TRBJ1-5, with TRBD1 as a possible D gene (6 bases). Sequences were obtained from PBMCs. The CDR3 DNA reads as TGTGCCACCAGCAGTTTGGGGGCTAGAGAGCCCCAGCATTTT. It is translated as CATSSLGAREPQHF.